This T cell receptor beta chain emerged from a study of blood T cells in healthy people across ages. Points from the study as a whole: CMV status of donors was unknown, possibly confounding expanded clonotype changes. Roughly linear age-related decline in beta diversity appeared, significant by age roughly 40.

About this clonotype itself: Its cognate antigen is unknown.

V lost 3 bases, J lost 8 bases, and 14 bases lay in between. CDR3 length: 13 amino acids. Germline V lookup: CDR1 SGHRS, CDR2 YFSETQ. With a J-beta primer mix and a sample-barcoded 5' primer, a second PCR ran about 7 to 12 cycles. A template-switch adaptor with 12 random nucleotides tagged each cDNA molecule. From each sample, at least 3 million paired-end reads containing CDR3 were obtained. TCRdb reprocessed the 5' RACE reads with MiXCR, giving one entry per CDR3 protein. The top ten hold around 13% of the sample, which has about 1.1 million distinct CDR3 sequences, around two fifths seen once. The V call is TRBV5-1, the J call TRBJ1-1; TRBD1 is a possible D gene (5 bases). The sample was blood. This TCR was recovered from a man between 18 and 29 years old in good health. CDR3: CASSSSGRAEAFF. The CDR3 DNA sequence: TGCGCCAGCAGCTCGTCGGGACGGGCAGAAGCTTTCTTT.